This TCR beta chain was sequenced for a study of lymphopenia after photon versus proton radiotherapy. Germline V gene sequence: CDR1 SQVTM, CDR2 ANQGSEA. Trimming took 3 bases from V and 7 from J, leaving 12 bases between them. The CDR3 consists of 12 residues. About this clone itself: What it binds is unknown.

General study findings and limits: Larger post-nadir TCR diversity loss correlated inversely with survival in deceased patients. Photon-treated patients lost naive T cells and TCR diversity; proton-treated stayed stable. Post-nadir diversity loss with photons came from oligoclonal expansion, particularly CD8+ Temra cells.

The repertoire was sequenced with immunoSEQ multiplex PCR; TCRdb's copy has only in-frame clones and lacks some. The profile covers some 26,000 clones, with approximately 85% appearing a single time and around 30% taken by the ten largest. The TCR comes from a man in his fifties or sixties with gastric cancer. The sample was peripheral blood, taken from a patient treated with photon-based radiotherapy. The chain recombines TRBV29-1 with TRBJ2-5; weak D call: TRBD1 (5 bases). The CDR3 nucleotides are TGCAGCGTTGATTGGCAGGGTCGGACCCAGTACTTC. Translating it yields CSVDWQGRTQYF.